This T cell receptor beta chain was sequenced for a study of siplizumab effects on memory and regulatory T cells. Whole-study findings and limits: Alloreactive sequences tracing back to unstimulated CD4+ memory cells fell significantly with siplizumab. Phenotypic classification as naive or memory proved unattainable for roughly 75-97% of proliferating CD4+ or CD8+ clones.

On this clone itself: What it recognizes is unknown.

This CDR3 contains 16 residues. Trimming stripped 2 bases from V and 1 base from J, with 14 bases between. Germline V gene lookup returns CDR1 KGHSH and CDR2 LQKENI. Sequencing used immunoSEQ multiplex PCR; TCRdb keeps in-frame clones, though not all of them. The table records some 99,000 clones, about 92% of them present only once. Sample: Tregs sorted from blood. The clonotype was recovered from a human donor in good health. V is TRBV18 and J is TRBJ1-1; no clear D gene. The CDR3 coding sequence is TGTGCCAGCTCACCATTCGGACTGAGTACGAACACTGAAGCTTTCTTT. Translating it yields CASSPFGLSTNTEAFF. The full variable domain, in which reference TRBV18 and TRBJ1-1 provide the parts outside the CDR3, is NAGVMQNPRHLVRRRGQEARLRCSPMKGHSHVYWYRQLPEEGLKFMVYLQKENIIDESGMPKERFSAEFPKEGPSILRIQQVVRGDSAAYFCASSPFGLSTNTEAFFGQGTRLTVV.